The 14 T cell receptor beta chains below come from one sample, sequenced in a study of T cell changes during pregnancy in multiple sclerosis. Data came from immunoSEQ multiplex PCR; TCRdb stores just in-frame clones and leaves some out. Of 40,000 to 60,000 clones listed, 85% to 90% were seen once; the top ten hold approximately 1.6%. Here the sequenced sample was peripheral blood, taken in the first trimester of pregnancy. The receptors come from a female donor in good health, enrolled as a control in a pregnancy study.

V gene TRBV4-1 combines with J gene TRBJ2-3; D ambiguous. This CDR3 contains 16 residues. Trimming took off 1 base at V and 2 bases at J, with 13 bases between the two ends. CDR1 and CDR2 (germline): MGHRA, YSYEKL. CDR3 in DNA: TGCGCCAGCAGCCAAGGAGATCTAGTGTCCACAGATACGCAGTATTTT. It translates to CASSQGDLVSTDTQYF.

The V call is TRBV15, the J call TRBJ1-2; 10 bases align to TRBD1. Unmatched junction bases numbered 6, after V lost 5 bases and J lost 6 bases. CDR3 length equals 14 residues. Germline V lookup: CDR1 LNHNV, CDR2 YYDKDF (reference sequence). CDR3 DNA: TGTGCCACCAGCGACCGGGACAGGGGTCATGGCTACACCTTC. Translated, it gives CATSDRDRGHGYTF.

This clone has a single count. This chain joins TRBV9 and TRBJ1-6; 7 nucleotides match TRBD1. Germline V CDR1 and CDR2: SGDLS, YYNGEE. After removal of 4 bases from V and 7 bases from J, the junction contained 5 bases not matched to a gene. The CDR3 length is 14 residues. CDR3 DNA: TGTGCCAGCAGCCCGGGACAGATGAATTCACCCCTCCACTTT. Protein product: CASSPGQMNSPLHF.

This clone rates as medium-sized (0.01 to 0.1%). This chain joins TRBV27 and TRBJ2-7; tentatively, D is TRBD1 (6 bases). The CDR3 consists of 15 residues. V shed 6 bases and J shed 3 bases, with 18 bases lying between them. Germline lookup yields CDR1 MNHEY and CDR2 SMNVEV (reference sequence). The CDR3 sequence: CASSPGTYGYYEQYF. The CDR3 DNA reads as TGTGCCAGCAGCCCCGGGACATACGGTTACTACGAGCAGTACTTC.

This clone was detected once. This sequence joins TRBV18 and TRBJ1-1; no firm D call. This CDR3 has 17 amino acids. Germline V gives CDR1 KGHSH, CDR2 LQKENI. V was pared by 2 bases and J by 0 bases, with 16 bases between. The CDR3 reads CASSPKGLRELNTEAFF. As DNA, the CDR3 is TGTGCCAGCTCACCAAAAGGGCTGAGGGAGTTGAACACTGAAGCTTTCTTT.

The chain uses TRBV11-2 and TRBJ2-7; 7 positions match TRBD2. V trimming: 2 bases; J trimming: 4 bases; junction bases outside the gene matches: 8. This CDR3 has 15 amino acids. Germline V gene lookup returns CDR1 SGHAT and CDR2 FQNNGV. The CDR3 DNA is TGTGCCAGCAGCTTATCCCCCCTAGCGGATTACGAGCAGTACTTC. Protein: CASSLSPLADYEQYF.

The chain employs TRBV28 and TRBJ1-2, with D maybe TRBD1 (6 bases). V lost 2 bases, J lost 3 bases, and 16 bases lay in between. The CDR3 is made up of 16 amino acids. Germline loops: CDR1 MDHEN, CDR2 SYDVKM. The CDR3 DNA reads TGTGCCAGCAGTTTACTCCCGACAGGCCGTGACTATGGCTACACCTTC. Its protein product is CASSLLPTGRDYGYTF.

This sequence joins TRBV5-1 and TRBJ2-7, with TRBD1 matching 8 bases. Germline V gives CDR1 SGHRS, CDR2 YFSETQ. The CDR3 extends over 17 amino acids. The ends lost 4 bases at V and 3 bases at J; junction bases unmatched: 15. The DNA of the CDR3 is TGCGCCAGCAGCCGGACCCGTAAACAGGGGGTTATCTACGAGCAGTACTTC. It translates to CASSRTRKQGVIYEQYF. The complete variable domain, with remaining parts taken from reference TRBV5-1 and TRBJ2-7, reads KAGVTQTPRYLIKTRGQQVTLSCSPISGHRSVSWYQQTPGQGLQFLFEYFSETQRNKGNFPGRFSGRQFSNSRSEMNVSTLELGDSALYLCASSRTRKQGVIYEQYFGPGTRLTVT.

The sample holds one count of this clone. V usage is TRBV15 and J usage is TRBJ2-1, with D maybe TRBD1 (5 bases). Germline V CDR1 and CDR2: LNHNV, YYDKDF (reference sequence). The length of the CDR3 is 13 residues. The V end was cut by 0 bases, the J end by 8 bases, with 8 bases between. The CDR3 reads CATSRDAGYEQFF. CDR3 in DNA: TGTGCCACCAGCAGAGATGCAGGGTATGAGCAGTTCTTC.

The rearrangement uses TRBV9 and TRBJ2-1, with a tentative D call TRBD2 (6 bases). CDR1 SGDLS and CDR2 YYNGEE come from the germline V gene. Trimming removed 3 bases from V and 3 bases from J, with 10 bases in between. This CDR3 is 14 amino acids long. Here the CDR3 DNA reads TGTGCCAGCAGCGAACGGGGACTCTACAATGAGCAGTTCTTC. Translating gives CASSERGLYNEQFF.

The CDR3 DNA is TGTGCCTGGGGAACCGGGGGGAAGACCCAGTACTTC. Its translation is CAWGTGGKTQYF. The chain links TRBV30 to TRBJ2-5; 7 nucleotides line up with TRBD2. The germline CDR1 and CDR2 sequences are GTSNPN and SVGIG (reference sequence). The V and J ends lost 5 bases and 6 bases, in that order; junction bases with no gene match: 6. The CDR3 totals 12 residues.

The rearrangement links TRBV5-1 to TRBJ2-3; 7 bases align to TRBD2. The CDR3 covers 16 residues. After removal of 0 bases from V and 0 bases from J, the junction contained 4 bases not matched to a gene. CDR1 and CDR2 (germline): SGHRS, YFSETQ. The CDR3: CASSLALSGSTDTQYF. CDR3 bases: TGCGCCAGCAGCTTGGCTCTTAGCGGGAGCACAGATACGCAGTATTTT.

The chain has TRBV5-1 and TRBJ1-2; D remains unclear. V was cut by 1 base and J by 6 bases, with 10 bases left in between. This CDR3 has 13 amino acids. Looked up from germline, CDR1 is SGHRS and CDR2 is YFSETQ. The CDR3 coding sequence is TGCGCCAGCAGCTTGTTATGGCTGGATGGCTACACCTTC. It yields the protein CASSLLWLDGYTF.

V gene TRBV18 combines with J gene TRBJ2-2; D is unresolved. The CDR3 contains 12 residues. The germline V gene has CDR1 KGHSH and CDR2 LQKENI. Trimming left V 8 bases short and J 0 bases short, with 4 bases between. Here the CDR3 DNA reads TGTGCCAGCGGGCCGAACACCGGGGAGCTGTTTTTT. This codes for CASGPNTGELFF.